This is a list of T cell receptor beta chains from one sample in a study of cytotoxic CD8 clonotypes in ibrutinib-treated CLL. Some clones are missing from TCRdb's copy, which holds only in-frame ones; the method was immunoSEQ multiplex PCR. The sample contains approximately 330,000 clones, roughly 79% of which appear only once. Sequenced here: PBMCs, sampled before ibrutinib treatment. Receptors originate from a human donor with chronic lymphocytic leukemia. Both conserved end residues are trimmed from each CDR3.

V	CDR3
TRBV4-1	ASSQDYRAAGKRADTQY
TRBV6-6	ASTYSTGDYGYT
TRBV10-3	AIRPTSGRQEQY
TRBV5-1	ASSLRAGGLYEQY
TRBV4-2	ASSEPPSRAGTNEKLF
TRBV6-6	ASSYASGSEQY
TRBV12-5	ASGLAGTGGLNTEAF
TRBV19	ASSSRQGVYEQY
TRBV30	AWKRYGTEAF
TRBV5-1	ASSAGSDYGYT
TRBV28	ASSLSAGYRQGFYEQY
TRBV4-3	ASSQDSGGGLEQY
TRBV29-1	SVGAGEDYGYT
TRBV30	AWRAGPRPNEKLF
TRBV6-4	ASSGGTNTGELF
TRBV28	ASSPPNTEAF
TRBV27	ASSSGQSGNQPQH
TRBV7-2	ASSLRQLDTEAF
TRBV27	ASSLARRNTEAF
TRBV7-9	ASSLRNIPYEQY
TRBV29-1	SVVAQHAYEQY
TRBV9	ASSPPGGRVTEAF
TRBV5-1	ASSLVGQETQY
TRBV27	ASSWGTGREQY
TRBV5-1	ASSVLAGVDTGELF
TRBV7-2	ASSYRLTGNNEQF
TRBV5-1	ASSLEGGGTDTQY
TRBV30	AWSAGLAVFEQY
TRBV18	ASSSGQGTYEQY
TRBV19	ASTPRLAGVFEQY
TRBV6-1	ASSARQGAWNEQF
TRBV5-1	ASSLSTDNTEAF
TRBV9	ASSSGGTNEKLF
TRBV15	ATSRVRDQDNQPQH
TRBV4-3	ASSQKPGQGLNTEAF
TRBV5-6	ASSFGTGYYEQY
TRBV25-1	ASSDPSMAGGSYNEQF
TRBV27	ASSFLPPPQETQY
TRBV5-1	ASSTGTGELVYGYT
TRBV19	ASSLQAFLYQETQY
TRBV27	ASTPGQGAYNEQF